Below, one T cell receptor beta chain is given with its context. The data belong to a study of T-cell reconstitution after alpha-beta-depleted transplantation in children. Unique molecular identifiers were incorporated into the prepared TCRbeta library. TCRdb re-called the PCR reads through MiXCR, storing one row per CDR3 protein. Here the sample spans hundreds of thousands of distinct CDR3 sequences, about a tenth being singletons. The CDR3 extends over 12 amino acids. Germline CDR1 SQVTM, CDR2 ANQGSEA. The sequencing used PBMCs from the stem cell graft donor, collected from the stem cell graft. The receptor was isolated from a human donor who donated a stem cell graft to a child with acute lymphoblastic leukemia. The chain carries TRBV29-1 and TRBJ1-2; possible D gene TRBD1, 5 bases. The CDR3 DNA follows: TGCGTATCCCAGGGCACACTCTATGGCTACACCTTC. This encodes CVSQGTLYGYTF.